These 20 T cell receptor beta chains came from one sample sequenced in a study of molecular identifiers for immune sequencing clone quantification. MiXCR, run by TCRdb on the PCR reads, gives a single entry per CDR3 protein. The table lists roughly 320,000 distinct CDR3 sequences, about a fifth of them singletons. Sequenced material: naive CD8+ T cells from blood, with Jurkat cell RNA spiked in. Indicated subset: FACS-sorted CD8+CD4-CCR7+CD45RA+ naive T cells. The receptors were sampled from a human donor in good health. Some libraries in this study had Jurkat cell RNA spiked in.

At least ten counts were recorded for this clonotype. The CDR3 reads CAWTEGSGGAWTEAFF. DNA of the CDR3: TGTGCCTGGACTGAGGGCTCAGGGGGCGCCTGGACTGAAGCTTTCTTT. The rearrangement uses TRBV30 and TRBJ1-1; TRBD1 matches 8 bases. Trimming at V came to 4 bases and at J to 5 bases, leaving 15 bases not matched to a gene. The germline V gene has CDR1 GTSNPN and CDR2 SVGIG (reference sequence). The CDR3 sequence is 16 residues long.

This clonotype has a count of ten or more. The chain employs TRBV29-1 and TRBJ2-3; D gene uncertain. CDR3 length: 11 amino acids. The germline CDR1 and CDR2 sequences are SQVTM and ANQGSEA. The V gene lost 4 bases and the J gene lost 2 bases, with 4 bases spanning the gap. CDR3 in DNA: TGCAGCGTTGGGGCCACAGATACGCAGTATTTT. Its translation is CSVGATDTQYF.

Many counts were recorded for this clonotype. CDR3 residues: CSAPGTTLYEQYF. The CDR3 nucleotides are TGCAGTGCTCCCGGGACTACTTTATACGAGCAGTACTTC. This chain joins TRBV20-1 and TRBJ2-7, with TRBD2 identical over 7 bases. J gave up 4 bases and V 5 bases, and 8 bases lay outside the gene matches. The CDR3 runs 13 residues. In germline, CDR1 is DFQATT, CDR2 SNEGSKA (reference sequence).

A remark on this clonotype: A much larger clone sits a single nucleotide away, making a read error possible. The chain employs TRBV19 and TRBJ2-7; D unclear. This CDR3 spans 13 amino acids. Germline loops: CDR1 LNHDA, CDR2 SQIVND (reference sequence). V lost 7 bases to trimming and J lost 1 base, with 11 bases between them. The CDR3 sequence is CASITGVSYEQYF. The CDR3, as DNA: TGTGCCAGTATTACTGGAGTATCCTACGAGCAGTACTTC.

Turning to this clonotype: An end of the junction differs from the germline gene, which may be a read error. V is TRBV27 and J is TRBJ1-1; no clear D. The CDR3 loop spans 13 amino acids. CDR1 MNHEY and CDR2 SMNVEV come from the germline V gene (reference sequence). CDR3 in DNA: TGTGCCAGCAGTTTACTGGGGAACTCTGAAGCTTTCTTT. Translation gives CASSLLGNSEAFF.

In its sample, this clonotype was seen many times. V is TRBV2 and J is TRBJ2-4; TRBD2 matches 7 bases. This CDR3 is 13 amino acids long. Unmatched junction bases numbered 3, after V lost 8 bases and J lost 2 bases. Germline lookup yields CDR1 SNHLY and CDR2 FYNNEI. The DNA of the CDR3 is TGTGCCAGCTACGGGACTACCAAAAACATTCAGTACTTC. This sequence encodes CASYGTTKNIQYF.

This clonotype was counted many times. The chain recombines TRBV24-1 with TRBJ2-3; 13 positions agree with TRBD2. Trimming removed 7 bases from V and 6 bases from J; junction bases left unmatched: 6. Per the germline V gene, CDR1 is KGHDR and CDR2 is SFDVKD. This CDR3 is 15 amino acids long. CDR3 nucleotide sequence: TGTGCCACCAGCCCCGGGACTAGCGGGGTGGATACGCAGTATTTT. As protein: CATSPGTSGVDTQYF.

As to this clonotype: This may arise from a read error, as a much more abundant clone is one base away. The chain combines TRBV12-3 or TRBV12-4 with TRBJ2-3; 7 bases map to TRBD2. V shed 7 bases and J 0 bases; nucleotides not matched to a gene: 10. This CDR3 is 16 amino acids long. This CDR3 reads CASNPMGGGSTDTQYF. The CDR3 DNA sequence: TGTGCCAGCAACCCCATGGGCGGGGGAAGCACAGATACGCAGTATTTT.

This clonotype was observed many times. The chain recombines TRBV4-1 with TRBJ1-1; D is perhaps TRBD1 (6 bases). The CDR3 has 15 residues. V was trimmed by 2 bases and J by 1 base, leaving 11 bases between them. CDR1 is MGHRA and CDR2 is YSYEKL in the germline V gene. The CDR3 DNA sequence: TGCGCCAGCAGCCAACCGGACAGACCGAACACTGAAGCTTTCTTT. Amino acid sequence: CASSQPDRPNTEAFF.

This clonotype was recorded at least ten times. The CDR3 loop is CASSIGDRTETQYF. CDR3 DNA: TGTGCCAGTAGTATAGGGGACAGGACGGAGACCCAGTACTTC. This chain joins TRBV19 and TRBJ2-5; TRBD1 matches 8 bases. The CDR3 runs to 14 residues. V lost 1 base, J lost 5 bases, and 3 bases stayed unmatched. Germline V lookup: CDR1 LNHDA, CDR2 SQIVND (reference sequence).

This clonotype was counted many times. Here the CDR3 reads CSARFQGFQDGYTF. DNA for the CDR3: TGCAGTGCAAGATTCCAGGGGTTTCAGGATGGCTACACCTTC. This chain uses TRBV20-1 with TRBJ1-2, with a weak D call TRBD1 (6 bases). Germline CDR1 reads DFQATT; CDR2 reads SNEGSKA (reference sequence). The CDR3 sequence is 14 residues long. Trimming cost V 6 bases and J 6 bases, with 20 bases left between them.

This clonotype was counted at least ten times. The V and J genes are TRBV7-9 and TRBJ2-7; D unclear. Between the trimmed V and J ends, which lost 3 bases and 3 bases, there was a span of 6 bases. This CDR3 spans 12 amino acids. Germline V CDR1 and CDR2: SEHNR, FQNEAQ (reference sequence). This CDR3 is CASSLGFYEQYF. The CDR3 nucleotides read TGTGCCAGCAGCTTGGGCTTCTACGAGCAGTACTTC.

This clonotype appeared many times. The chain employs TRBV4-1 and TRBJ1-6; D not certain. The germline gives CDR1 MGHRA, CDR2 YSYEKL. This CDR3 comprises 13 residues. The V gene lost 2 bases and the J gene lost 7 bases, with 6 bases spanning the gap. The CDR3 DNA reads TGCGCCAGCAGCCAACTAGACAATTCACCCCTCCACTTT. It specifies CASSQLDNSPLHF.

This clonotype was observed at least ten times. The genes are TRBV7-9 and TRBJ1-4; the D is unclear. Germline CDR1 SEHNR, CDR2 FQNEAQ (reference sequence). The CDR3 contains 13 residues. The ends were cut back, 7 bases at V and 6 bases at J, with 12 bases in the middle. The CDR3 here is CASTRTFDEKLFF. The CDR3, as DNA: TGTGCCAGCACCAGGACGTTCGATGAAAAACTGTTTTTT. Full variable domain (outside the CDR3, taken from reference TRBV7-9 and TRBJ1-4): DTGVSQNPRHKITKRGQNVTFRCDPISEHNRLYWYRQTLGQGPEFLTYFQNEAQLEKSRLLSDRFSAERPKGSFSTLEIQRTEQGDSAMYLCASTRTFDEKLFFGSGTQLSVL.

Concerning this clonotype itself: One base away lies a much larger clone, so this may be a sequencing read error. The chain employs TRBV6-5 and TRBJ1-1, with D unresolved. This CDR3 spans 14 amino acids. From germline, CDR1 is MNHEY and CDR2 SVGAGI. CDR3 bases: TGTGCCGGCAGTTATTCGAACTCGAACACTGAAGCTTTCTTT. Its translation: CAGSYSNSNTEAFF.

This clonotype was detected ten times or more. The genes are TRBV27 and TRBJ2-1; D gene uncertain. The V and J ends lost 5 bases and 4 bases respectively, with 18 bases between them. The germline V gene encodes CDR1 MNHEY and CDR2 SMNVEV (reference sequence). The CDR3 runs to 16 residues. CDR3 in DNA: TGTGCCAGCAGTGGGTCCGGACCAATGGGGTACAATGAGCAGTTCTTC. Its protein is CASSGSGPMGYNEQFF.

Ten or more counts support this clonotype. CDR3 DNA sequence: TGTGCCAGCAGCACCCTCCCCGAGGGGGGCTCCTACAATGAGCAGTTCTTC. It encodes CASSTLPEGGSYNEQFF. V usage is TRBV11-2 and J usage is TRBJ2-1; tentatively, D is TRBD1 or TRBD2 (6 bases each). Trimming removed 5 bases at V and 0 bases at J, with 17 bases between. The CDR3 has 17 residues. Looked up from germline, CDR1 is SGHAT and CDR2 is FQNNGV.

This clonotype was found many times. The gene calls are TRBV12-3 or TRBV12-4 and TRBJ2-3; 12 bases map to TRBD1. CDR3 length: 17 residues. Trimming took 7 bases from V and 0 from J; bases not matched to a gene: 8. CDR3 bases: TGTGCCAGCAACGCGGGACAGGGGGCCTTGAGCACAGATACGCAGTATTTT. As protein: CASNAGQGALSTDTQYF.

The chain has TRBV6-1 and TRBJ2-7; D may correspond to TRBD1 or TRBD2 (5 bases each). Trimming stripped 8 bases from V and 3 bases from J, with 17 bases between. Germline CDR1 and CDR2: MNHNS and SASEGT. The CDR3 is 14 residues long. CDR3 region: CASGGDSQFYEQYF. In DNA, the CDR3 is TGTGCCAGCGGAGGAGACAGTCAATTCTACGAGCAGTACTTC.

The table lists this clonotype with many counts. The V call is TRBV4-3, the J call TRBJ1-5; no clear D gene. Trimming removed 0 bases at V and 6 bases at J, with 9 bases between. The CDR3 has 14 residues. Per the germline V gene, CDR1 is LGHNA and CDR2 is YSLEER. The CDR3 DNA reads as TGCGCCAGCAGCCAAGACGGTTGGGGTCAGCCCCAGCATTTT. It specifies CASSQDGWGQPQHF.